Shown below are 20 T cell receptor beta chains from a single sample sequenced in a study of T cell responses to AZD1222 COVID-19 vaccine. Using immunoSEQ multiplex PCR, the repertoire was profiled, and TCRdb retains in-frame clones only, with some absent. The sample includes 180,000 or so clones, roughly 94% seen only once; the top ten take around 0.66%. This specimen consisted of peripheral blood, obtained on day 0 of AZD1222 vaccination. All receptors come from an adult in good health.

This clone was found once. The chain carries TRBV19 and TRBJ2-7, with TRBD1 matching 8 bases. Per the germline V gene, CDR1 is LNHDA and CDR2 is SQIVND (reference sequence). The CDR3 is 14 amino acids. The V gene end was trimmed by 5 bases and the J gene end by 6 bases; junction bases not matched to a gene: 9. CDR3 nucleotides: TGTGCCAGTAGTGTCGGACAGGGCCGCGGCGAGCAGTACTTC. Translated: CASSVGQGRGEQYF.

CDR3 protein: CASSQEPVQATNEKLFF. CDR3 bases: TGCGCCAGCAGCCAAGAGCCAGTACAAGCAACTAATGAAAAACTGTTTTTT. The chain recombines TRBV4-1 with TRBJ1-4; no clear D gene. Germline CDR1 is MGHRA and CDR2 is YSYEKL. This CDR3 region has 17 residues. The V end was cut by 0 bases, the J end by 0 bases, with 11 bases between.

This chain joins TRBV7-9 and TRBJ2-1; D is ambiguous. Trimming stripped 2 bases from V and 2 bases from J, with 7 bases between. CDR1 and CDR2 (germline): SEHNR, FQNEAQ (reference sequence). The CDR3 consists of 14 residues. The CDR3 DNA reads TGTGCCAGCAGCTTAATTACGACCTACAATGAGCAGTTCTTC. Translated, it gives CASSLITTYNEQFF.

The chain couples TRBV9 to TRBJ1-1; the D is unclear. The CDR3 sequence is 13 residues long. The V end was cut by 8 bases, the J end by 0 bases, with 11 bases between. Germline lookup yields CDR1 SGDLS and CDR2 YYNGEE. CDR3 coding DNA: TGTGCCAGAATGGAACTCATGAACACTGAAGCTTTCTTT. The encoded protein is CARMELMNTEAFF.

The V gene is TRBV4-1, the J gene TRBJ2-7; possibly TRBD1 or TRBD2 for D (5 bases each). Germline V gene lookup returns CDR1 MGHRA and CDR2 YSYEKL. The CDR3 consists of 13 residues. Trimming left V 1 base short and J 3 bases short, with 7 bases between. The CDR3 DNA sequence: TGCGCCAGCAGCCAAGTGGGGGACTACGAGCAGTACTTC. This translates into CASSQVGDYEQYF.

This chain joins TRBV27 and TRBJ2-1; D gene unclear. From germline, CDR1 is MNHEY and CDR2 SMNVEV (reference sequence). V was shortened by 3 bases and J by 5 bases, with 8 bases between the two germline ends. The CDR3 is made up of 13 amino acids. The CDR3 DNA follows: TGTGCCAGCAGTTTTAGGTGGAACAATGAGCAGTTCTTC. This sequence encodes CASSFRWNNEQFF.

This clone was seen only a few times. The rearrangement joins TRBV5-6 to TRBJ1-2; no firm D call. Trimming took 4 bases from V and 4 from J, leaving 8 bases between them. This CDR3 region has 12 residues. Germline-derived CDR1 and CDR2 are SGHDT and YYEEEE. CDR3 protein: CASSPGIYGYTF. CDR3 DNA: TGTGCCAGCAGCCCAGGAATCTATGGCTACACCTTC.

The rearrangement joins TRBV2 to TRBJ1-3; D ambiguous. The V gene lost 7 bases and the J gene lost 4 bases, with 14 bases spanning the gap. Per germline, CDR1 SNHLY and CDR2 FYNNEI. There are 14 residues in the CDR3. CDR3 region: CASTITLAGNTIYF. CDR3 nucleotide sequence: TGTGCCAGCACGATTACATTGGCCGGAAACACCATATATTTT.

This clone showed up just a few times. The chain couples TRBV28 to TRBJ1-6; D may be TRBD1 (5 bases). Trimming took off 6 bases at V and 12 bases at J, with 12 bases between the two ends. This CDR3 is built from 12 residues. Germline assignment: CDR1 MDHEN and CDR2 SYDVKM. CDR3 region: CASRYLGGPLHF. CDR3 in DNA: TGTGCCAGCAGGTACCTCGGGGGACCCCTCCACTTT.

The CDR3 sequence: CASSDAGNQPQHF. The CDR3 bases are TGCGCCAGCAGCGACGCCGGTAATCAGCCCCAGCATTTT. The chain employs TRBV10-1 and TRBJ1-5, with D unresolved. The length of the CDR3 is 13 residues. V was cut by 6 bases and J by 4 bases, with 10 bases left in between. Germline loops: CDR1 WNHNN, CDR2 SYGVQD (reference sequence).

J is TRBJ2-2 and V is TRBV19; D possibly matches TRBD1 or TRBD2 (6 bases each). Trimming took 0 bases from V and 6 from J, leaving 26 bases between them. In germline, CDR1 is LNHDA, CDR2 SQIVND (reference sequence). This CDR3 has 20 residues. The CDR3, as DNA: TGTGCCAGTAGTATAGATCTTGGGTGGGGGGCGCGAGGGTCCCCCGGGGAGCTGTTTTTT. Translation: CASSIDLGWGARGSPGELFF.

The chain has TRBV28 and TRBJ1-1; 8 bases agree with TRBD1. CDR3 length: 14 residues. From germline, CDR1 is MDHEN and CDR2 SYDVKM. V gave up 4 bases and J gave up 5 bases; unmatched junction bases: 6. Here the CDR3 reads CASSSGGGGTEAFF. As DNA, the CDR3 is TGTGCCAGCAGTTCAGGGGGCGGGGGTACTGAAGCTTTCTTT.

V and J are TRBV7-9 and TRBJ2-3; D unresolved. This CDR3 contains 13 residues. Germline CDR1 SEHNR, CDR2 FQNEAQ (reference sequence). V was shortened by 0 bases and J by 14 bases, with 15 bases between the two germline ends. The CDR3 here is CASSLAIPDTGYF. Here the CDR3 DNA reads TGTGCCAGCAGCTTAGCGATACCAGACACGGGGTATTTT.

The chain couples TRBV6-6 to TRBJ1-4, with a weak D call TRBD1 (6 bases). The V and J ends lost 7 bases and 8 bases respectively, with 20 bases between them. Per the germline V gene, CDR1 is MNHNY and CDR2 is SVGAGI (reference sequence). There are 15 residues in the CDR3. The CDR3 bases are TGTGCCAGCAACTCCGAACAGGGTAGAGGCGAAAAACTGTTTTTT. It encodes CASNSEQGRGEKLFF.

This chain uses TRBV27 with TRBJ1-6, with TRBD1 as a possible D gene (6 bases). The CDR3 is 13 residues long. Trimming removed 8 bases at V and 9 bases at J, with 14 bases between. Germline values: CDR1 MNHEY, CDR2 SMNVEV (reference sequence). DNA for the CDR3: TGTGCCAGCCAGCTCGGGACACGTTCACCCCTCCACTTT. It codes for CASQLGTRSPLHF.

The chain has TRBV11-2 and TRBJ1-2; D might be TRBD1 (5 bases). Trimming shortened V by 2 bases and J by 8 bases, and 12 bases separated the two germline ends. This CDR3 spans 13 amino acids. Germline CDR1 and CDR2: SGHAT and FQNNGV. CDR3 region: CASSLWGVKGYTF. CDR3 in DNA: TGTGCCAGCAGCTTATGGGGCGTGAAAGGCTACACCTTC.

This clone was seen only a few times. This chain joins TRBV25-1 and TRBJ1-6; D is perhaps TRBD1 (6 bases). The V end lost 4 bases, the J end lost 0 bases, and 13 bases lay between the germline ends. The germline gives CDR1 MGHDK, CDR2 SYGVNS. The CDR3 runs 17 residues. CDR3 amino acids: CASSARRGGSYNSPLHF. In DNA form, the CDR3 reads TGTGCCAGCAGTGCACGGAGGGGGGGCTCCTATAATTCACCCCTCCACTTT.

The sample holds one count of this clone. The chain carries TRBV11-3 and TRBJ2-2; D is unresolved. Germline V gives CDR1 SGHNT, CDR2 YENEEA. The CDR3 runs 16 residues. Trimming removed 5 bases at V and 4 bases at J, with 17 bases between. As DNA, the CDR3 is TGTGCCAGCAGCCTCCGGACCCCCCGGTCCACCGGGGAGCTGTTTTTT. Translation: CASSLRTPRSTGELFF.

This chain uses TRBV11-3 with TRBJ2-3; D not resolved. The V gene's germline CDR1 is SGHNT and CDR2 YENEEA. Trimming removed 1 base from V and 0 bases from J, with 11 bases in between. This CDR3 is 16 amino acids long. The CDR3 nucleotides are TGTGCCAGCAGCTTAGCGGGTCCAGTTAGCACAGATACGCAGTATTTT. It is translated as CASSLAGPVSTDTQYF.

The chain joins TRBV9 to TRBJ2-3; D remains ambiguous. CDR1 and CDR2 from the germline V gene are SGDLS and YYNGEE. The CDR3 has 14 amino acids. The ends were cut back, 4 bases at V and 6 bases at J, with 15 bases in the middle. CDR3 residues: CASSPRTSSDTQYF. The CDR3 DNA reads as TGTGCCAGCAGCCCTCGGACCTCCTCGGATACGCAGTATTTT.